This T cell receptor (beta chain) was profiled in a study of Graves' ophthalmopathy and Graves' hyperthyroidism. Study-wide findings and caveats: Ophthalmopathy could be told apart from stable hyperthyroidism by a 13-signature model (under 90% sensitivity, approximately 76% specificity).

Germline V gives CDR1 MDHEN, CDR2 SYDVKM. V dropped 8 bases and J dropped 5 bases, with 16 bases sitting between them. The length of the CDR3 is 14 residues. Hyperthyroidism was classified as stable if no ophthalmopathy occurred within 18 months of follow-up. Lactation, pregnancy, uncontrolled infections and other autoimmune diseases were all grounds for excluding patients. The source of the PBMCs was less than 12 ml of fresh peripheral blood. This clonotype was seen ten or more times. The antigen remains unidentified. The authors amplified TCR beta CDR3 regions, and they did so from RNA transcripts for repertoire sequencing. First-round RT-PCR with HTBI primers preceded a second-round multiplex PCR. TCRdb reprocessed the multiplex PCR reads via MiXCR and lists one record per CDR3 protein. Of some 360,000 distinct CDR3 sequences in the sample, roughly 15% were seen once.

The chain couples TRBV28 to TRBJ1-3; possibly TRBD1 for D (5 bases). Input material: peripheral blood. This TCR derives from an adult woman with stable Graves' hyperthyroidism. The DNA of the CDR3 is TGTGCCAGCCAAGTAGTGGGGACTCGAAACACCATATATTTT. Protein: CASQVVGTRNTIYF.